The 24 T cell receptor beta chains below were found in one sample sequenced in a study of cytomegalovirus exposure and HLA in healthy donors. It was with 60 Vbeta and 13 Jbeta primers that the PCR ran. Sequenced by immunoSEQ multiplex PCR; TCRdb stores in-frame clones only, minus some. The sample lists approximately 200,000 clones, roughly 79% seen once, with roughly 1.5% in the top ten. Specimen: PBMCs. These receptors were collected from a woman younger than 35 in good health and CMV-seronegative.

This rearrangement joins TRBV5-1 to TRBJ2-3; maybe TRBD1 (5 bases). The CDR3 contains 16 residues. Germline V lookup: CDR1 SGHRS, CDR2 YFSETQ. V was pared by 0 bases and J by 5 bases, with 16 bases between. DNA of the CDR3: TGCGCCAGCAGCTTGGGTCAAAATCAGGGTTTAGATACGCAGTATTTT. Translation: CASSLGQNQGLDTQYF.

The V call is TRBV19, the J call TRBJ1-4, with D perhaps matching TRBD1 (6 bases). Germline CDR1 reads LNHDA; CDR2 reads SQIVND (reference sequence). The CDR3 contains 13 residues. V was trimmed by 4 bases and J by 6 bases, leaving 9 bases between them. CDR3 sequence reads: CASSTGQHEKLFF. In DNA, the CDR3 is TGTGCCAGTAGTACCGGACAGCATGAAAAACTGTTTTTT.

The rearrangement links TRBV7-2 to TRBJ1-1; 7 nucleotides agree with TRBD1. The V gene's germline CDR1 is SGHTA and CDR2 FQGNSA. The CDR3 runs 15 residues. Germline trimming cut 5 bases from V and 0 bases from J; bases unmatched to any gene: 6. The CDR3 coding sequence is TGTGCCAGCAGCCCAAGGGGGCCCATGAACACTGAAGCTTTCTTT. Protein product: CASSPRGPMNTEAFF.

The gene calls are TRBV18 and TRBJ2-6, with TRBD1 matching 7 bases. Germline CDR1 KGHSH, CDR2 LQKENI. V lost 4 bases to trimming and J lost 3 bases; unmatched junction nucleotides: 6. The length of the CDR3 is 16 residues. The CDR3 reads CASSRDSPSGANVLTF. CDR3 nucleotide sequence: TGTGCCAGCTCACGGGACAGCCCCAGTGGGGCCAACGTCCTGACTTTC.

This chain connects TRBV9 to TRBJ1-1; 7 bases are a match to TRBD1. Unmatched junction bases numbered 8, after V lost 0 bases and J lost 3 bases. In germline, CDR1 is SGDLS, CDR2 YYNGEE. The CDR3 loop spans 16 amino acids. CDR3 protein: CASSVEGRTGYTEAFF. CDR3 bases: TGTGCCAGCAGCGTAGAAGGTAGGACAGGCTACACTGAAGCTTTCTTT. Looking up the rest from reference TRBV9 and TRBJ1-1 gives the full variable domain: DSGVTQTPKHLITATGQRVTLRCSPRSGDLSVYWYQQSLDQGLQFLIQYYNGEERAKGNILERFSAQQFPDLHSELNLSSLELGDSALYFCASSVEGRTGYTEAFFGQGTRLTVV.

The J gene is TRBJ2-6, the V gene TRBV11-2; maybe TRBD1 (5 bases). Germline assignment: CDR1 SGHAT and CDR2 FQNNGV. The CDR3 covers 17 residues. V lost 1 base and J 0 bases, leaving 10 bases between the germline ends. CDR3 nucleotides: TGTGCCAGCAGCTTAGGTACAGGATTCTCTGGGGCCAACGTCCTGACTTTC. Protein product: CASSLGTGFSGANVLTF.

The V and J genes are TRBV5-1 and TRBJ1-6, with D possibly matching TRBD1 (6 bases). This CDR3 is 14 amino acids long. Between the trimmed V and J ends, which lost 3 bases and 7 bases, there was a span of 11 bases. Germline assignment: CDR1 SGHRS and CDR2 YFSETQ. The CDR3 is CASSYRDRNSPLHF. CDR3 DNA sequence: TGCGCCAGCAGCTACAGGGATAGAAATTCACCCCTCCACTTT. Full variable domain (outside the CDR3, taken from reference TRBV5-1 and TRBJ1-6): KAGVTQTPRYLIKTRGQQVTLSCSPISGHRSVSWYQQTPGQGLQFLFEYFSETQRNKGNFPGRFSGRQFSNSRSEMNVSTLELGDSALYLCASSYRDRNSPLHFGNGTRLTVT.

The rearrangement uses TRBV28 and TRBJ2-7, with 9 bases that match TRBD1. The junction had 7 bases not matched to a gene; V was cut back by 3 bases and J by 4 bases. In germline, CDR1 is MDHEN, CDR2 SYDVKM. This CDR3 is 15 amino acids long. As DNA, the CDR3 is TGTGCCAGCAGTTTTACGGACAGGGGATCTTACGAGCAGTACTTC. Translated, it gives CASSFTDRGSYEQYF.

The rearrangement uses TRBV5-6 and TRBJ1-2; weak D call: TRBD1 (6 bases). This CDR3 has 17 residues. Germline CDR1 SGHDT, CDR2 YYEEEE. Trimming pared 0 bases from V and 0 bases from J, leaving 15 bases between. The CDR3 nucleotides are TGTGCCAGCAGCTTGGGGTTTTCGGACAGAGCTAACTATGGCTACACCTTC. Translated: CASSLGFSDRANYGYTF.

This chain links TRBV7-9 with TRBJ1-1, with D maybe TRBD1 (5 bases). Trimming removed 5 bases from V and 4 bases from J, with 17 bases in between. The CDR3 covers 15 residues. CDR1 and CDR2 from the germline V gene are SEHNR and FQNEAQ (reference sequence). CDR3 amino acids: CASSPRRGLGTEAFF. The CDR3 bases are TGTGCCAGCAGCCCCCGGAGGGGTTTGGGCACTGAAGCTTTCTTT.

The genes are TRBV7-2 and TRBJ1-1; tentatively, D is TRBD1 (6 bases). V was trimmed by 6 bases and J by 4 bases, leaving 15 bases between them. Germline CDR1 is SGHTA and CDR2 is FQGNSA. The CDR3 runs to 14 residues. The CDR3 loop reads CASRSTGLSTEAFF. The CDR3 coding sequence is TGTGCCAGCAGATCTACAGGGTTGAGCACTGAAGCTTTCTTT. Variable domain in full (rest from reference TRBV7-2 and TRBJ1-1): GAGVSQSPSNKVTEKGKDVELRCDPISGHTALYWYRQSLGQGLEFLIYFQGNSAPDKSGLPSDRFSAERTGGSVSTLTIQRTQQEDSAVYLCASRSTGLSTEAFFGQGTRLTVV.

In its sample, this clone was seen once. V is TRBV9 and J is TRBJ2-1; 8 bases fit TRBD1. Per the germline V gene, CDR1 is SGDLS and CDR2 is YYNGEE. This CDR3 is 15 amino acids long. Trimming cost V 4 bases and J 6 bases; bases outside gene matches: 9. The CDR3 nucleotides are TGTGCCAGCAGCCCCCGGACAGGGTCCATCAATGAGCAGTTCTTC. Protein product: CASSPRTGSINEQFF. The full variable domain, in which reference TRBV9 and TRBJ2-1 provide the parts outside the CDR3, is DSGVTQTPKHLITATGQRVTLRCSPRSGDLSVYWYQQSLDQGLQFLIQYYNGEERAKGNILERFSAQQFPDLHSELNLSSLELGDSALYFCASSPRTGSINEQFFGPGTRLTVL.

The chain joins TRBV19 to TRBJ1-2; TRBD1 is a possible D gene (5 bases). Between the trimmed V and J ends, which lost 3 bases and 2 bases, there was a span of 13 bases. Germline V gene sequence: CDR1 LNHDA, CDR2 SQIVND (reference sequence). The CDR3 runs 15 residues. The CDR3 sequence: CASSIRGGTNYGYTF. The CDR3 DNA reads as TGTGCCAGTAGTATTCGCGGGGGAACCAACTATGGCTACACCTTC.

This sequence joins TRBV9 and TRBJ1-2; no definite D call. Trimming stripped 3 bases from V and 8 bases from J, with 11 bases between. Germline CDR1 reads SGDLS; CDR2 reads YYNGEE. The CDR3 runs to 12 residues. The CDR3 DNA sequence: TGTGCCAGCAGCGAAAGAACGAGGGGCTACACCTTC. Protein product: CASSERTRGYTF.

This sequence joins TRBV27 and TRBJ1-6; 10 nucleotides line up with TRBD1. The CDR3 runs to 17 residues. CDR1 is MNHEY, CDR2 SMNVEV, per germline (reference sequence). J lost 2 bases, V lost 5 bases, and 6 bases had no gene match. Here the CDR3 DNA reads TGTGCCAGCAGTCTTAAGGGACAGGGGACCTATAATTCACCCCTCCACTTT. Translating it yields CASSLKGQGTYNSPLHF.

This sequence joins TRBV7-6 and TRBJ2-1, with TRBD2 matching over 12 bases. Per germline, CDR1 SGHVS and CDR2 FNYEAQ. Trimming took 0 bases from V and 4 from J; bases not matched to a gene: 1. This CDR3 has 16 amino acids. CDR3 amino acids: CASSLAGTSGYNEQFF. The CDR3 coding sequence is TGTGCCAGCAGCTTAGCGGGGACTAGCGGGTACAATGAGCAGTTCTTC.

The CDR3 spells CASNHKARGQIGGNTIYF. The CDR3 DNA reads as TGTGCCAGCAACCACAAGGCCAGGGGACAAATAGGTGGAAACACCATATATTTT. This rearrangement joins TRBV27 to TRBJ1-3, with TRBD1 as a possible D gene (6 bases). Germline V gene sequence: CDR1 MNHEY, CDR2 SMNVEV (reference sequence). With 7 bases removed from V and 3 bases from J, the gap between germline ends came to 25 bases. The CDR3 length is 18 residues.

This sequence joins TRBV27 and TRBJ1-2, with a weak D call TRBD1 (6 bases). Germline V gives CDR1 MNHEY, CDR2 SMNVEV (reference sequence). This CDR3 is built from 14 residues. Trimming took off 5 bases at V and 1 base at J, with 11 bases between the two ends. The DNA for the CDR3 is TGTGCCAGCAGTCCCGACAGGTTTAACTATGGCTACACCTTC. Protein product: CASSPDRFNYGYTF.

This clone was counted between two and nine times. The chain carries TRBV27 and TRBJ1-2; 9 nucleotides match TRBD1. V lost 3 bases to trimming and J lost 9 bases; unmatched junction nucleotides: 5. CDR3 length: 13 amino acids. Germline-derived CDR1 and CDR2 are MNHEY and SMNVEV (reference sequence). CDR3: CASSLTGGRSYTF. The CDR3 region has the DNA TGTGCCAGCAGTTTGACAGGGGGACGAAGCTACACCTTC.

This clone was seen only a few times. V usage is TRBV27 and J usage is TRBJ2-5; 8 nucleotides line up with TRBD2. With V trimmed by 1 base and J by 2 bases, 3 bases remained unmatched. Germline-derived CDR1 and CDR2 are MNHEY and SMNVEV (reference sequence). This CDR3 has 15 amino acids. In DNA form, the CDR3 reads TGTGCCAGCAGTTTATTAGTAGCGGGGCAAGAGACCCAGTACTTC. This translates into CASSLLVAGQETQYF.

This chain joins TRBV7-2 and TRBJ2-1, with a tentative D call TRBD2 (5 bases). The germline V and J ends were trimmed by 3 bases and 6 bases, with 15 bases remaining between them. Germline loops: CDR1 SGHTA, CDR2 FQGNSA. The length of the CDR3 is 15 residues. The CDR3 DNA sequence: TGTGCCAGCAGCTTCCGGACTCCTGCTGGCAATGAGCAGTTCTTC. This codes for CASSFRTPAGNEQFF.

The CDR3, as DNA: TGTGCCAGCAGTTCCGACAGGGTGACCCAGAACACTGAAGCTTTCTTT. The encoded protein is CASSSDRVTQNTEAFF. The V and J genes are TRBV6-5 and TRBJ1-1, with 7 positions matching TRBD1. Trimming took 4 bases from V and 1 from J; bases not matched to a gene: 9. CDR1 and CDR2 from the germline V gene are MNHEY and SVGAGI. This CDR3 contains 16 residues.

J is TRBJ1-5 and V is TRBV19; maybe TRBD1 (5 bases). Germline CDR1 is LNHDA and CDR2 is SQIVND (reference sequence). The CDR3 runs 15 residues. V dropped 6 bases and J dropped 0 bases, with 12 bases sitting between them. In DNA, the CDR3 is TGTGCCAGTAGCCGTACGACAGATAGCAATCAGCCCCAGCATTTT. It codes for CASSRTTDSNQPQHF.

This sequence joins TRBV6-6 and TRBJ1-4, with 8 bases that match TRBD1. This CDR3 contains 15 residues. The germline V gene encodes CDR1 MNHNY and CDR2 SVGAGI (reference sequence). With V trimmed by 2 bases and J by 5 bases, 4 bases remained unmatched. The CDR3 sequence is CASSYGQGANEKLFF. The CDR3 DNA sequence: TGTGCCAGCAGTTACGGGCAGGGGGCGAATGAAAAACTGTTTTTT.